This note documents a single T cell receptor beta chain sequence. The target antigen is unknown. The data were produced by immunoSEQ multiplex PCR, yet TCRdb's version contains in-frame clones alone and is incomplete. The table has under 40,000 clones, 81% seen once; the top ten hold approximately 15%. The CDR3 extends over 15 amino acids. Between the trimmed V and J ends, which lost 2 bases and 0 bases, there was a span of 11 bases. The V gene's germline CDR1 is GTSNPN and CDR2 SVGIG (reference sequence). The time point denotes: week 35, safety follow-up. Every single dose of the vaccine, 300 ug of mutant IDH1 20-mer peptide, came with topical imiquimod. Diagnosis in the donors showed new WHO grade 3 or 4 astrocytomas that were IDH1-mutant and ATRX-lost. This sample was taken from a study of a mutant IDH1 vaccine in newly diagnosed glioma. Looking at the study overall: The first vaccination came 4-6 weeks after radiotherapy alone, or with temozolomide cycles. Earlier treatment was radiotherapy, temozolomide, or both, with most getting both. The study held visit V12 at week 35 and visit V13 at week 47.

This clonotype was sampled from a man under 40 with glioma. The chain recombines TRBV30 with TRBJ1-3; tentative D call: TRBD1 (5 bases). This sample comprised PBMCs, obtained from a glioma patient whose treatment included an IDH1 peptide vaccine. The CDR3 nucleotides read TGTGCCTGGAGTCCCCAGGGCCCCTCTGGAAACACCATATATTTT. This codes for CAWSPQGPSGNTIYF.